This TCR beta chain comes out of a study of blood T cell repertoires in COVID-19. The wider study: Specimens from acute and convalescent COVID-19 originated in the United States, Italy and Spain. The cDNA or gDNA used as material had been derived from T cells, B-cell-depleted T cells, or PBMCs.

Seattle cases were enrolled at active infection and followed longitudinally. Only one count was recorded for this clone. Original data processing: The authors estimated nucleated cell counts from reference gene primer amplification. Sequencing was performed with immunoSEQ multiplex PCR; in TCRdb, only in-frame clones are kept and a portion is missing. V and J calls and clone size are those listed in that table; D and trimming were worked out from the DNA. The data contain about 230,000 clones, approximately 90% of them seen just once; the ten biggest clones take up roughly 11%. Germline CDR1 LGHNT, CDR2 FRNRAP. This CDR3 spans 13 amino acids. Deletions cut 6 bases from V and 7 bases from J, with 13 bases between.

This clonotype was obtained from a man aged 50-60 years with COVID-19, enrolled during active disease. Sequenced material: peripheral blood. The gene calls are TRBV12-5 and TRBJ1-5; D unclear. The DNA of the CDR3 is TGTGCTAGTGGCGCGGGGTTTGGGCAGCCCCAGCATTTT. This gives the protein CASGAGFGQPQHF.